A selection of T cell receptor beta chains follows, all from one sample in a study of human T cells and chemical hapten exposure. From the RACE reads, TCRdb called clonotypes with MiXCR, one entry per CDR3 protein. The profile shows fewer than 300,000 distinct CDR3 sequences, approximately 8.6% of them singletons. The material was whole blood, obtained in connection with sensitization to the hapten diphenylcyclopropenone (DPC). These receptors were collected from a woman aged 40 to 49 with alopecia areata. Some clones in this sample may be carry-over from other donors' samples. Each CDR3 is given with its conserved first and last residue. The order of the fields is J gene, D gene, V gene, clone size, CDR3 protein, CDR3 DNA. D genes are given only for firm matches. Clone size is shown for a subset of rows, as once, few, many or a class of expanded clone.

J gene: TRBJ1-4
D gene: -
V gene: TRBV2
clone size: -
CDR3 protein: CASSPASPGSELFF
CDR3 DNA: TGTGCCAGCAGTCCAGCCTCCCCGGGAAGCGAACTGTTTTTT

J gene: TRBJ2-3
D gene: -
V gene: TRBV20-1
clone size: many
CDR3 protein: CSAREEDFTDTQYF
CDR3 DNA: TGCAGTGCTAGAGAGGAGGACTTCACAGATACGCAGTATTTT

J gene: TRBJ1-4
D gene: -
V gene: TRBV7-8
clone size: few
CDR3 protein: CASSVGPLQLNEKLFF
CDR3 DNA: TGTGCCAGCAGCGTTGGCCCTTTACAGCTTAATGAAAAACTGTTTTTT

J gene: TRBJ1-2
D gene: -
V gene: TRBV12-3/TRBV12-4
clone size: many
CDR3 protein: CASSYRAQELYGYTF
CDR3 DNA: TGTGCCAGCAGCTACCGGGCCCAAGAATTATATGGCTACACCTTC

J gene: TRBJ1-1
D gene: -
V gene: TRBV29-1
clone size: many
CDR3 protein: CSATGTNMNTEAFF
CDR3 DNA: TGCAGCGCCACAGGGACGAACATGAACACTGAAGCTTTCTTT

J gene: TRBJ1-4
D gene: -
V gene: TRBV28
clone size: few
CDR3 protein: CATTGQPNEKLFF
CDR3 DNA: TGTGCCACCACGGGGCAGCCCAATGAAAAACTGTTTTTT

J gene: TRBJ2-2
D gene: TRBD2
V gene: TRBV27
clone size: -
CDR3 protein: CASRLSGVNTGELFF
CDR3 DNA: TGTGCCAGCAGACTTAGCGGGGTGAACACCGGGGAGCTGTTTTTT

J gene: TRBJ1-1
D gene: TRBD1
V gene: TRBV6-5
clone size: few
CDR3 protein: CASSYGNRGNTEAFF
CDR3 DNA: TGTGCCAGCAGTTACGGAAACAGGGGGAACACTGAAGCTTTCTTT

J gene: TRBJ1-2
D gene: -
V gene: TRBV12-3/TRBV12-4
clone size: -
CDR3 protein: CASSLGRANYGYTF
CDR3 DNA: TGTGCCAGCAGTTTGGGCAGGGCCAACTATGGCTACACCTTC

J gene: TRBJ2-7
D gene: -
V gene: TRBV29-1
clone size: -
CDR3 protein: CSAKDGVSYEQYF
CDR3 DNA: TGCAGCGCAAAGGACGGAGTCTCCTACGAGCAGTACTTC

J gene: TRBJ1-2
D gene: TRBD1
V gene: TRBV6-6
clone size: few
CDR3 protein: CASSYGTGGGYTF
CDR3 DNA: TGTGCCAGCAGTTACGGGACAGGGGGCGGCTACACCTTC

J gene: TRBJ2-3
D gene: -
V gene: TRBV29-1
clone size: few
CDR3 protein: CSVESPWGTDTQYF
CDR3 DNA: TGCAGCGTTGAATCACCCTGGGGCACAGATACGCAGTATTTT

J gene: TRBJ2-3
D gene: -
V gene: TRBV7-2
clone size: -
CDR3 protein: CASSFAGGTDTQYF
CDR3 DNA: TGTGCCAGCAGCTTCGCAGGGGGCACAGATACGCAGTATTTT

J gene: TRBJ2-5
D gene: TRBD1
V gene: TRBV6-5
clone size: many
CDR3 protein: CASSRDRERKETQYF
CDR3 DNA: TGTGCCAGCAGTCGGGACAGGGAAAGGAAGGAGACCCAGTACTTC

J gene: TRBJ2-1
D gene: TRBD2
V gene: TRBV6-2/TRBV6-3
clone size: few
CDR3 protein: CASRTLSGREFF
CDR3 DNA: TGTGCCAGCAGGACGCTGAGCGGGAGGGAGTTCTTC

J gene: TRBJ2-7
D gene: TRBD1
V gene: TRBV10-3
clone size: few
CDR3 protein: CATGQRISYEQYF
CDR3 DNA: TGTGCCACGGGACAGCGAATTTCCTACGAGCAGTACTTC

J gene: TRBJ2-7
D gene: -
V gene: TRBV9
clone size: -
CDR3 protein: CASSPRTDVSYEQYF
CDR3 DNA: TGTGCCAGCAGCCCCCGGACTGACGTCTCCTACGAGCAGTACTTC

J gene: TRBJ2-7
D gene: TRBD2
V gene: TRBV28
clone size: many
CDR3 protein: CASSHHSGNSDEQYF
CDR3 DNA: TGTGCCAGCAGTCACCATAGCGGGAACTCGGACGAGCAGTACTTC

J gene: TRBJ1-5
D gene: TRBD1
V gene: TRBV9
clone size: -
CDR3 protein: CASSVGQSNQPQHF
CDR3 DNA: TGTGCCAGCAGCGTGGGACAGAGCAATCAGCCCCAGCATTTT

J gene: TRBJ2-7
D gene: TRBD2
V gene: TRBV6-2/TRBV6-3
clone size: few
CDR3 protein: CASSQAGTRVYEQYF
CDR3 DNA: TGTGCCAGCAGTCAAGCGGGGACTCGCGTTTACGAGCAGTACTTC

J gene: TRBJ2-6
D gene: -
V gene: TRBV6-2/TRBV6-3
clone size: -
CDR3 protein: CASSYPPVGGLSGANVLTF
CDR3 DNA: TGTGCCAGCAGTTACCCCCCTGTGGGGGGCTTATCTGGGGCCAACGTCCTGACTTTC

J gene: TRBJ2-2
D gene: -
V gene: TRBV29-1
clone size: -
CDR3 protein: CSGKGDTGELFF
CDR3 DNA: TGCAGCGGCAAGGGAGACACCGGGGAGCTGTTTTTT

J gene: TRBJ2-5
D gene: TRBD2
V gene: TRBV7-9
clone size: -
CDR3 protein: CASSPTSGREETQYF
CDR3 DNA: TGTGCCAGCAGCCCGACTAGCGGGAGGGAAGAGACCCAGTACTTC

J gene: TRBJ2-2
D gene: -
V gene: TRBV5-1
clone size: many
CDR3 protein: CASSTLAVGELFF
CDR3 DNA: TGCGCCAGCAGTACCCTAGCCGTCGGGGAGCTGTTTTTT

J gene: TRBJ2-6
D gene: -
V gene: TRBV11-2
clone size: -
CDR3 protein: CATTPALDPAGANVLTF
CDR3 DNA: TGTGCCACGACCCCGGCCTTAGATCCCGCTGGGGCCAACGTCCTGACTTTC

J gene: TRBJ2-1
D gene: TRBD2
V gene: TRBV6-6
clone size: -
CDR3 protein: CASILRREGRGEQFF
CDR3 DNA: TGTGCCAGCATTCTTAGGCGGGAGGGCCGAGGTGAGCAGTTCTTC

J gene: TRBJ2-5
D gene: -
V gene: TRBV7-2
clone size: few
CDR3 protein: CASHTNFQFSQETQYF
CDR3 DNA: TGTGCCAGCCATACTAATTTCCAGTTTTCCCAAGAGACCCAGTACTTC

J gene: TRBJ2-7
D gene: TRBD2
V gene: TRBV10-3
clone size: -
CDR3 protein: CAISESMVAGGLTPYEQYF
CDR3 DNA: TGTGCCATCAGTGAGTCGATGGTAGCGGGAGGACTAACTCCCTACGAGCAGTACTTC

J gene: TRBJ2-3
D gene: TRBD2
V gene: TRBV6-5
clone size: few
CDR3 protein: CASTQGLAGEGGTQYF
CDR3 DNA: TGTGCCAGCACCCAGGGACTAGCGGGAGAGGGCGGTACGCAGTATTTT